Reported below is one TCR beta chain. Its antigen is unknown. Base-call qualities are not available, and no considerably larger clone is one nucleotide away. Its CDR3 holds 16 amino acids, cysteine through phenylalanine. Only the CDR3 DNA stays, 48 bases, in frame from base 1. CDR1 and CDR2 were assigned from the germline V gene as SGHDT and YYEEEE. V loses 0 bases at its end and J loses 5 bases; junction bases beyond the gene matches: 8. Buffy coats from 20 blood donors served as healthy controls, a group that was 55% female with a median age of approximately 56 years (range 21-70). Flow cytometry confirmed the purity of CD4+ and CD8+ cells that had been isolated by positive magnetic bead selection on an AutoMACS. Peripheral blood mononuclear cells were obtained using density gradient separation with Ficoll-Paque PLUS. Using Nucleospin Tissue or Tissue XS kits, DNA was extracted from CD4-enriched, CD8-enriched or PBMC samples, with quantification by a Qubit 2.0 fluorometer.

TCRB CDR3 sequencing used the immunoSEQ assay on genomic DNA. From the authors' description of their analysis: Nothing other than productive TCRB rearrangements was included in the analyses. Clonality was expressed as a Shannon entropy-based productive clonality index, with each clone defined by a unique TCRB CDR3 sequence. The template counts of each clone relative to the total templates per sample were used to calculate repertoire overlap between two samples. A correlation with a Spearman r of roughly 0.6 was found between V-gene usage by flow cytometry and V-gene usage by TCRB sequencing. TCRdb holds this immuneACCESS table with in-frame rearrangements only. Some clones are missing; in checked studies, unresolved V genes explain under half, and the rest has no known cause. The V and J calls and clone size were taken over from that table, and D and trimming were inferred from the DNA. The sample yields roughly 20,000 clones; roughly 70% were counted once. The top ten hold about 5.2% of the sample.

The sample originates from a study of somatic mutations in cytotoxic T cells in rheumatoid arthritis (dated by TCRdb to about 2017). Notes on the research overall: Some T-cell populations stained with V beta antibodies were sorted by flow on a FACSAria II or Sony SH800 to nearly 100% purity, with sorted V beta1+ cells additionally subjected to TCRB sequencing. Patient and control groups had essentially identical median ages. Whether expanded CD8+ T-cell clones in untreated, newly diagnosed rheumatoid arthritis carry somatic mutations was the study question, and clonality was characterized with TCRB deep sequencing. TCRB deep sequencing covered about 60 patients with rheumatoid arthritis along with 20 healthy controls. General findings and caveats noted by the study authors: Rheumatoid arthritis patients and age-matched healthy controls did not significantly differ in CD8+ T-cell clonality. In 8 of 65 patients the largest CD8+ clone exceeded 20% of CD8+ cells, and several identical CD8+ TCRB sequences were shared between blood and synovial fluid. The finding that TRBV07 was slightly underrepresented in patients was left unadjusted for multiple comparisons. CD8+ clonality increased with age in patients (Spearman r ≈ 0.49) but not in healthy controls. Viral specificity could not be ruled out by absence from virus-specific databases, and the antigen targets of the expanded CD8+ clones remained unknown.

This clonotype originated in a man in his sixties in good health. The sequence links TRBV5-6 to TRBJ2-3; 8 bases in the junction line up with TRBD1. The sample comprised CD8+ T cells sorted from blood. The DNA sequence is TGTGCCAGCAGCTTGGCCAGGACAGGGTTGGTAGATACGCAGTATTTT. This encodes CASSLARTGLVDTQYF.